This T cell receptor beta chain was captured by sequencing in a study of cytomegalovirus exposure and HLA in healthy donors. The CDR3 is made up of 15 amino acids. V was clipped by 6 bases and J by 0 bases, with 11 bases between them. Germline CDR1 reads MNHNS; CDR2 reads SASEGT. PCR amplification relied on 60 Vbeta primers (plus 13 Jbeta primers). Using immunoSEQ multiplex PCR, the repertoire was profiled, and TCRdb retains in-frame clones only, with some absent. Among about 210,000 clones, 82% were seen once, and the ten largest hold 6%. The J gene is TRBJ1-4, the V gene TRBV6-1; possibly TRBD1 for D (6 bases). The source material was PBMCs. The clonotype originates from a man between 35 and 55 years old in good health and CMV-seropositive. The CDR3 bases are TGTGCCAGCAGAACAGGGATTGCAACTAATGAAAAACTGTTTTTT. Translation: CASRTGIATNEKLFF.